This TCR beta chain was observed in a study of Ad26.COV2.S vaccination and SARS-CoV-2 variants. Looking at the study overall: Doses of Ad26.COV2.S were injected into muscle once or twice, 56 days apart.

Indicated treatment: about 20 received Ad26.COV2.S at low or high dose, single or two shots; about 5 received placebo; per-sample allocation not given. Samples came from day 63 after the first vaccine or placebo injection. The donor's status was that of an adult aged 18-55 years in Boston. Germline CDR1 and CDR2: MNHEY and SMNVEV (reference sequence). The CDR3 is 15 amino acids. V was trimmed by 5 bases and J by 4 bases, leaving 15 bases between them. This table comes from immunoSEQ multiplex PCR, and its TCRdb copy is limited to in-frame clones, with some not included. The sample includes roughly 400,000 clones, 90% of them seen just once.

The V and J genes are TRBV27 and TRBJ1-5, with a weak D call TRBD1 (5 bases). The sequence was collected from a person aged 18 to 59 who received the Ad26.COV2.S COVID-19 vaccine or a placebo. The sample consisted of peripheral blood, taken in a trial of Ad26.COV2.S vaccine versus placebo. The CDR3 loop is CASSPGTSNNQPQHF. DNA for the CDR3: TGTGCCAGCAGTCCCGGGACTTCCAATAATCAGCCCCAGCATTTT.